This is a list of T cell receptor beta chains from one sample in a study of T cell repertoires in ileal Crohn's disease. Produced via immunoSEQ multiplex PCR; TCRdb's table is partial and in-frame only. The table records 8,500 to 14,000 clones, under 80% of them present only once. Sequenced: ileal tissue. The receptors originated from an adult with Crohn's disease. Both conserved end residues are part of each CDR3. The order of the fields is D gene, J gene, clone size, V gene, CDR3 protein, CDR3 DNA. A D gene is named only where the DNA matches it firmly. Clone size is not always given. Where it is, it says once, few, many or a class for expanded clones.

d_gene: TRBD1; j_gene: TRBJ2-1; abundance: .; v_gene: TRBV5-8; CDR3aa: CASSLGDRAYNEQFF; CDR3nt: TGTGCCAGCAGCTTGGGGGACAGGGCATACAATGAGCAGTTCTTC
d_gene: .; j_gene: TRBJ2-5; abundance: few; v_gene: TRBV11-2; CDR3aa: CASSITSPETQYF; CDR3nt: TGTGCCAGCAGTATCACTAGTCCGGAGACCCAGTACTTC
d_gene: TRBD1; j_gene: TRBJ2-7; abundance: .; v_gene: TRBV30; CDR3aa: CAWSGQGTYEQYF; CDR3nt: TGTGCCTGGTCGGGACAGGGCACCTACGAGCAGTACTTC
d_gene: .; j_gene: TRBJ2-7; abundance: .; v_gene: TRBV19; CDR3aa: CASSTLSAQPPYEQYF; CDR3nt: TGTGCCAGTAGTACATTGAGCGCACAACCCCCCTACGAGCAGTACTTC
d_gene: .; j_gene: TRBJ1-2; abundance: .; v_gene: TRBV4-1; CDR3aa: CASSHLTRTANYGYTF; CDR3nt: TGCGCCAGCAGCCACCTCACCAGGACAGCTAACTATGGCTACACCTTC
d_gene: .; j_gene: TRBJ2-7; abundance: .; v_gene: TRBV7-4; CDR3aa: CASSKHRDSIFNEQYF; CDR3nt: TGTGCCAGCAGCAAACACCGGGACTCAATTTTCAACGAGCAGTACTTC
d_gene: TRBD1; j_gene: TRBJ1-4; abundance: .; v_gene: TRBV30; CDR3aa: CAWSATTGTGNEKLFF; CDR3nt: TGTGCCTGGAGTGCGACAACCGGGACAGGGAATGAAAAACTGTTTTTT
d_gene: .; j_gene: TRBJ2-4; abundance: once; v_gene: TRBV15; CDR3aa: CATSRVGQSVQYF; CDR3nt: TGTGCCACCAGCAGAGTAGGACAGTCGGTTCAGTACTTC
d_gene: .; j_gene: TRBJ1-3; abundance: once; v_gene: TRBV18; CDR3aa: CASSPDISGNTIYF; CDR3nt: TGTGCCAGCTCACCAGACATCTCTGGAAACACCATATATTTT
d_gene: .; j_gene: TRBJ2-5; abundance: .; v_gene: TRBV20-1; CDR3aa: CSGLATETQYF; CDR3nt: TGCAGTGGGCTAGCCACAGAGACCCAGTACTTC
d_gene: .; j_gene: TRBJ1-1; abundance: few; v_gene: TRBV7-2; CDR3aa: CASSARGTEAFF; CDR3nt: TGTGCCAGCAGCGCCCGGGGGACTGAAGCTTTCTTT
d_gene: TRBD1; j_gene: TRBJ2-7; abundance: .; v_gene: TRBV25-1; CDR3aa: CASSEFGTGGYEQYF; CDR3nt: TGTGCCAGCAGTGAATTCGGGACAGGGGGCTACGAGCAGTACTTC
d_gene: .; j_gene: TRBJ1-2; abundance: .; v_gene: TRBV4-1; CDR3aa: CATTGFPNYGYTF; CDR3nt: TGCGCCACCACAGGGTTTCCTAACTATGGCTACACCTTC
d_gene: TRBD1; j_gene: TRBJ2-1; abundance: .; v_gene: TRBV7-6; CDR3aa: CASSLGVWRGQGEQFF; CDR3nt: TGTGCCAGCAGCTTAGGCGTCTGGCGGGGACAGGGTGAGCAGTTCTTC
d_gene: .; j_gene: TRBJ2-2; abundance: .; v_gene: TRBV27; CDR3aa: CASSLAGGSRTGELFF; CDR3nt: TGTGCCAGCAGTTTAGCTGGGGGCTCGAGGACCGGGGAGCTGTTTTTT
d_gene: .; j_gene: TRBJ2-1; abundance: .; v_gene: TRBV6-6; CDR3aa: CASPLATNNEQFF; CDR3nt: TGTGCCAGCCCGCTAGCGACAAACAATGAGCAGTTCTTC
d_gene: TRBD1; j_gene: TRBJ1-1; abundance: .; v_gene: TRBV7-6; CDR3aa: CASSAGQGSPKMNTEAFF; CDR3nt: TGTGCCAGCAGCGCGGGACAGGGTTCCCCCAAAATGAACACTGAAGCTTTCTTT
d_gene: .; j_gene: TRBJ1-2; abundance: .; v_gene: TRBV7-2; CDR3aa: CASSPGHVLYGYTF; CDR3nt: TGTGCCAGCAGTCCTGGACACGTCCTCTATGGCTACACCTTC
d_gene: .; j_gene: TRBJ1-5; abundance: .; v_gene: TRBV6-4; CDR3aa: CASSLDSSNQPQHF; CDR3nt: TGTGCCAGCAGCCTGGACAGTAGCAATCAGCCCCAGCATTTT
d_gene: .; j_gene: TRBJ1-1; abundance: .; v_gene: TRBV27; CDR3aa: CASSLYLGNTEAFF; CDR3nt: TGTGCCAGCAGTTTATATCTAGGCAACACTGAAGCTTTCTTT
d_gene: .; j_gene: TRBJ1-5; abundance: .; v_gene: TRBV19; CDR3aa: CASSMRQGNSNQPQHF; CDR3nt: TGTGCCAGTAGTATGCGGCAGGGTAATAGCAATCAGCCCCAGCATTTT
d_gene: .; j_gene: TRBJ1-1; abundance: .; v_gene: TRBV10-3; CDR3aa: CAIQRSRNTEAFF; CDR3nt: TGTGCCATCCAAAGGAGCCGGAACACTGAAGCTTTCTTT
d_gene: .; j_gene: TRBJ2-7; abundance: .; v_gene: TRBV4-1; CDR3aa: CASSQQTGLEQYF; CDR3nt: TGCGCCAGCAGCCAGCAGACAGGTTTGGAGCAGTACTTC
d_gene: .; j_gene: TRBJ2-7; abundance: .; v_gene: TRBV11-1; CDR3aa: CASSLGRVYEQYF; CDR3nt: TGTGCCAGCAGCTTAGGGAGAGTCTACGAGCAGTACTTC
d_gene: .; j_gene: TRBJ1-1; abundance: .; v_gene: TRBV2; CDR3aa: CASSGRLNTEAFF; CDR3nt: TGTGCCAGCAGTGGGCGGCTGAACACTGAAGCTTTCTTT
d_gene: TRBD2; j_gene: TRBJ2-7; abundance: .; v_gene: TRBV7-8; CDR3aa: CASSSILAGGYFTTYEQYF; CDR3nt: TGTGCCAGCAGCTCGATCCTAGCGGGAGGATATTTCACCACCTACGAGCAGTACTTC
d_gene: TRBD1; j_gene: TRBJ1-2; abundance: .; v_gene: TRBV10-3; CDR3aa: CAIRDRGHDGYTF; CDR3nt: TGTGCCATCAGAGACAGGGGCCATGATGGCTACACCTTC
d_gene: .; j_gene: TRBJ2-7; abundance: .; v_gene: TRBV7-9; CDR3aa: CASSRTGMHEQYF; CDR3nt: TGTGCCAGCAGCCGCACAGGGATGCACGAGCAGTACTTC
d_gene: .; j_gene: TRBJ1-1; abundance: .; v_gene: TRBV7-9; CDR3aa: CASSPEEGYAFF; CDR3nt: TGTGCCAGCAGCCCGGAAGAGGGTTACGCTTTCTTT
d_gene: TRBD2; j_gene: TRBJ2-5; abundance: .; v_gene: TRBV7-6; CDR3aa: CASSLMAGGPLETQYF; CDR3nt: TGTGCCAGCAGCTTAATGGCGGGGGGGCCTCTGGAGACCCAGTACTTC
d_gene: .; j_gene: TRBJ2-2; abundance: .; v_gene: TRBV10-2; CDR3aa: CASKKDTNTGELFF; CDR3nt: TGCGCCAGCAAAAAGGACACTAACACCGGGGAGCTGTTTTTT
d_gene: .; j_gene: TRBJ1-2; abundance: .; v_gene: TRBV6-1; CDR3aa: CAGSRAPNYGYTF; CDR3nt: TGTGCCGGGTCGCGGGCACCTAACTATGGCTACACCTTC
d_gene: .; j_gene: TRBJ1-2; abundance: .; v_gene: TRBV29-1; CDR3aa: CSVEPDRDYGYTF; CDR3nt: TGCAGCGTTGAGCCGGACAGAGATTATGGCTACACCTTC
d_gene: TRBD2; j_gene: TRBJ2-3; abundance: .; v_gene: TRBV9; CDR3aa: CASSVDAGGTDTQYF; CDR3nt: TGTGCCAGCAGCGTAGACGCGGGGGGCACAGATACGCAGTATTTT
d_gene: TRBD1; j_gene: TRBJ2-2; abundance: .; v_gene: TRBV6-1; CDR3aa: CASSETWTGSGELFF; CDR3nt: TGTGCCAGCAGTGAAACATGGACAGGGTCCGGGGAGCTGTTTTTT
d_gene: .; j_gene: TRBJ1-2; abundance: .; v_gene: TRBV7-9; CDR3aa: CASSLAETANYGYTF; CDR3nt: TGTGCCAGCAGCTTAGCCGAGACAGCTAACTATGGCTACACCTTC
d_gene: .; j_gene: TRBJ1-3; abundance: .; v_gene: TRBV11-2; CDR3aa: CASSLDISGNTIYF; CDR3nt: TGTGCCAGCAGCTTGGACATCTCTGGAAACACCATATATTTT
d_gene: TRBD1; j_gene: TRBJ2-2; abundance: .; v_gene: TRBV25-1; CDR3aa: CAIPDRVVCSTGELFF; CDR3nt: TGTGCCATACCGGACAGGGTGGTGTGTAGCACCGGGGAGCTGTTTTTT
d_gene: TRBD1; j_gene: TRBJ1-6; abundance: .; v_gene: TRBV5-1; CDR3aa: CASSDGQGSVNSPLHF; CDR3nt: TGCGCCAGCAGCGACGGACAGGGCAGCGTTAATTCACCCCTCCACTTT
d_gene: .; j_gene: TRBJ2-7; abundance: few; v_gene: TRBV2; CDR3aa: CASSVQGGEQYF; CDR3nt: TGTGCCAGCAGTGTTCAGGGAGGCGAGCAGTACTTC
d_gene: .; j_gene: TRBJ2-2; abundance: once; v_gene: TRBV27; CDR3aa: CASSLGWGVGGELFF; CDR3nt: TGTGCCAGCAGTTTAGGGTGGGGGGTCGGCGGGGAGCTGTTTTTT
d_gene: .; j_gene: TRBJ2-3; abundance: once; v_gene: TRBV7-2; CDR3aa: CASSFAGDTQYF; CDR3nt: TGTGCCAGCAGCTTTGCGGGGGATACGCAGTATTTT
d_gene: TRBD1; j_gene: TRBJ2-7; abundance: .; v_gene: TRBV6-5; CDR3aa: CASSYQQGNYEQYF; CDR3nt: TGTGCCAGCAGTTACCAACAGGGGAACTACGAGCAGTACTTC
d_gene: TRBD1; j_gene: TRBJ2-7; abundance: .; v_gene: TRBV28; CDR3aa: CASSLETGVSYEQYF; CDR3nt: TGTGCCAGCAGTTTAGAGACAGGGGTCTCCTACGAGCAGTACTTC
d_gene: TRBD1; j_gene: TRBJ1-2; abundance: .; v_gene: TRBV19; CDR3aa: CASSIGTGEGFGYTF; CDR3nt: TGTGCCAGTAGTATCGGGACAGGAGAAGGGTTCGGCTACACCTTC
d_gene: .; j_gene: TRBJ1-4; abundance: .; v_gene: TRBV27; CDR3aa: CASSLSFGSGEKLFF; CDR3nt: TGTGCCAGCAGTTTATCGTTCGGGTCCGGTGAAAAACTGTTTTTT
d_gene: .; j_gene: TRBJ2-2; abundance: few; v_gene: TRBV7-2; CDR3aa: CASSLGASGELFF; CDR3nt: TGTGCCAGCAGCTTGGGCGCGAGCGGGGAGCTGTTTTTT
d_gene: TRBD1; j_gene: TRBJ2-1; abundance: .; v_gene: TRBV29-1; CDR3aa: CSVDYSVSPGQGGNEQFF; CDR3nt: TGCAGCGTTGATTATTCGGTTTCCCCGGGACAGGGCGGGAATGAGCAGTTCTTC